The clone carrying this T cell receptor (beta chain) turned up a few times. The data belong to a study of T cells after yellow fever vaccination. TCRdb redid the calling of the 5' RACE reads with MiXCR, one entry per CDR3 protein. The repertoire has 620,000 or so distinct CDR3 sequences, around 12% of them found once; the top ten carry 14% to 15%. The length of the CDR3 is 15 residues. Trimming shortened V by 2 bases and J by 2 bases, and 11 bases separated the two germline ends. The germline gives CDR1 SGHTA, CDR2 FQGNSA. The J gene is TRBJ2-3, the V gene TRBV7-2; D ambiguous. The source material was PBMCs, sampled on the day of the yellow fever booster vaccination. The TCR was taken from a man between 25 and 39 years old who received the YFV17D yellow fever vaccine. DNA for the CDR3: TGTGCCAGCAGCTTACGGTGGGGTAACACAGATACGCAGTATTTT. This sequence encodes CASSLRWGNTDTQYF.